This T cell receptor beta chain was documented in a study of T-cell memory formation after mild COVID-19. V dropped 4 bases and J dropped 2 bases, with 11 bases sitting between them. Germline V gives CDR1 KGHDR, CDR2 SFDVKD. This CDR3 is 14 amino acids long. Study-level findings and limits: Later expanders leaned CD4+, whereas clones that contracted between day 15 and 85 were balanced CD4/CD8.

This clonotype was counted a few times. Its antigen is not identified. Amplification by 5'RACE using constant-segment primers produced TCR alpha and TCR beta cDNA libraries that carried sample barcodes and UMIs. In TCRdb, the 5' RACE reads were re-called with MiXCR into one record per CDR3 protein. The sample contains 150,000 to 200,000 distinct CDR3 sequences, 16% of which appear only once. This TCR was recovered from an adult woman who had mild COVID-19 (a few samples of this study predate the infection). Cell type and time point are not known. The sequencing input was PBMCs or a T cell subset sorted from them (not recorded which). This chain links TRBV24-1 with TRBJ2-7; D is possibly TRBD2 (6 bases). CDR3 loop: CATSEQGTPYEQYF. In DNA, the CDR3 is TGTGCCACCAGTGAACAAGGGACTCCCTACGAGCAGTACTTC.